This T cell receptor (beta chain) stems from a study of T-cell memory formation after mild COVID-19. There are 13 residues in the CDR3. The V gene end was trimmed by 6 bases and the J gene end by 4 bases; junction bases not matched to a gene: 8. In germline, CDR1 is SQVTM, CDR2 ANQGSEA. TCRdb redid the calling of the 5' RACE reads with MiXCR, one entry per CDR3 protein. The table lists about 350,000 distinct CDR3 sequences, around 15% of them singletons. This clonotype was picked up many times. The chain joins TRBV29-1 to TRBJ2-5; 7 bases are a match to TRBD1. The sequenced sample was PBMCs or a T cell subset sorted from them (not recorded which). The TCR was taken from a young man who had mild COVID-19 (a few samples of this study predate the infection). Cell type and time point are not known. The CDR3: CSVEGALGETQYF. The CDR3 region has the DNA TGCAGCGTCGAGGGGGCGTTGGGAGAGACCCAGTACTTC.